What follows describes a single TCR beta chain. This sample is part of a study of regulatory T cells. All CD3G-deficient patients showed autoimmunity, more severe in two. Primers: 52 TRBV forward and 13 TRBJ reverse. Here immunoSEQ multiplex PCR was the method, and the copy in TCRdb shows in-frame clones only, minus some. The table shows about 17,000 clones, with more than 85% occurring only once. Trimming took off 6 bases at V and 2 bases at J, with 7 bases between the two ends. CDR1 and CDR2 from the germline V gene are DFQATT and SNEGSKA (reference sequence). The CDR3 totals 11 residues. The specimen was CD8+ T cells sorted from blood. This chain links TRBV20-1 with TRBJ1-2; the D is unclear. This receptor was obtained from a person aged 18-30 years with CD3G deficiency. The CDR3 coding sequence is TGCAGTGCCCAAAAGAACTATGGCTACACCTTC. It is translated as CSAQKNYGYTF.